A single sample is the source of the 4 T cell receptor beta chains below, sequenced in a study of T cell responses to AZD1222 COVID-19 vaccine. The protocol was immunoSEQ multiplex PCR, while the TCRdb copy is restricted to in-frame clones and leaves out a portion. The sample has around 88,000 clones; under 90% are singletons. The sequencing here drew on peripheral blood, taken on day 0 of MenACWY control vaccination. These receptors came from an adult in good health.

V gene TRBV5-1 combines with J gene TRBJ1-6; 12 nucleotides match TRBD1. This CDR3 contains 16 residues. With V trimmed by 5 bases and J by 10 bases, 10 bases remained unmatched. CDR1 is SGHRS, CDR2 YFSETQ, per germline. CDR3 amino acids: CASSRSGTGGASPLHF. The CDR3 DNA is TGCGCCAGCAGTCGATCCGGGACAGGGGGCGCGTCACCCCTCCACTTT.

CDR3 protein: CASSSTFWVAGALDTQYF. The CDR3 DNA follows: TGTGCCAGCAGCTCAACCTTTTGGGTAGCGGGGGCCCTGGATACGCAGTATTTT. The V and J genes are TRBV7-6 and TRBJ2-3; 9 bases are a match to TRBD2. In germline, CDR1 is SGHVS, CDR2 FNYEAQ. CDR3 size: 18 residues. The trim removed 4 bases at V and 6 bases at J, leaving 17 bases unmatched.

The genes are TRBV9 and TRBJ2-1, with D perhaps given as TRBD1 or TRBD2 (6 bases each). V was trimmed by 0 bases and J by 7 bases, leaving 14 bases between them. The CDR3 totals 15 residues. The germline V gene encodes CDR1 SGDLS and CDR2 YYNGEE. CDR3 sequence: CASSVGRGLYNEQFF. CDR3 nucleotides: TGTGCCAGCAGCGTAGGACGGGGGCTCTATAATGAGCAGTTCTTC.

As DNA, the CDR3 is TGTGCCTGGAGTATCGGGACAGGGGGCGGCGAAAAACTGTTTTTT. Translating it yields CAWSIGTGGGEKLFF. J is TRBJ1-4 and V is TRBV30; 12 bases match TRBD1. CDR3 length equals 15 residues. Germline CDR1 is GTSNPN and CDR2 is SVGIG (reference sequence). Trimming took 2 bases from V and 8 from J; bases not matched to a gene: 6.